This T cell receptor (beta chain) was observed in a study of T cells in Graves' hyperthyroidism and ophthalmopathy. Whole-study results and caveats: Blood shared most expanded thyroid clonotypes above 0.001.

Exclusions: uncontrolled infection, other autoimmune disease, pregnancy, lactation. Extraction of PBMCs used 8 to 10 ml of fresh peripheral blood. Researchers amplified the TCR beta CDR3 regions from RNA transcripts. When the TCR CDR3 underwent first-round RT-PCR, the HTBI primer set was used. TCRdb ran MiXCR on the multiplex PCR reads and lists one entry per CDR3 protein. Of around 570,000 distinct CDR3 sequences listed, about 20% are singletons. This clonotype was counted ten times or more. Its matching antigen is unknown. The germline V gene has CDR1 SNHLY and CDR2 FYNNEI. The CDR3 spans 11 residues. V was cut by 3 bases and J by 7 bases, with 7 bases left in between.

This clonotype was sampled from a man between 35 and 55 years old with Graves' ophthalmopathy. The chain uses TRBV2 and TRBJ2-7; no definite D call. The sequencing input was blood. CDR3 loop: CASSDWWEQYF. CDR3 nucleotides: TGTGCCAGCAGTGATTGGTGGGAGCAGTACTTC.